This TCR beta chain was sequenced for a study of shared clonotypes between healthy human individuals. Notes on the study in general: Some naive CD4 clonotypes, about 5%, turned up in common across a handful of donors.

Comment on this clone: Its antigen is still unknown.

Germline CDR1 and CDR2: KGHSH and LQKENI. The CDR3 sequence is 17 residues long. With 3 bases clipped from V and 6 bases from J, the junction kept 7 bases outside the gene matches. Here immunoSEQ multiplex PCR was the method, and the copy in TCRdb shows in-frame clones only, minus some. The sample carries 2 million to 3 million clones, over 85% recorded once. The source of this sequence is a young man in good health. What was sequenced was naive CD4+ T cells sorted from blood. Stated subset: CD45RA+ positively selected. The rearrangement joins TRBV18 to TRBJ2-4; 14 nucleotides line up with TRBD2. The CDR3 region has the DNA TGTGCCAGCTCACCGGCGACTAGCGGGAGGGGAGGAAACATTCAGTACTTC. This encodes CASSPATSGRGGNIQYF.